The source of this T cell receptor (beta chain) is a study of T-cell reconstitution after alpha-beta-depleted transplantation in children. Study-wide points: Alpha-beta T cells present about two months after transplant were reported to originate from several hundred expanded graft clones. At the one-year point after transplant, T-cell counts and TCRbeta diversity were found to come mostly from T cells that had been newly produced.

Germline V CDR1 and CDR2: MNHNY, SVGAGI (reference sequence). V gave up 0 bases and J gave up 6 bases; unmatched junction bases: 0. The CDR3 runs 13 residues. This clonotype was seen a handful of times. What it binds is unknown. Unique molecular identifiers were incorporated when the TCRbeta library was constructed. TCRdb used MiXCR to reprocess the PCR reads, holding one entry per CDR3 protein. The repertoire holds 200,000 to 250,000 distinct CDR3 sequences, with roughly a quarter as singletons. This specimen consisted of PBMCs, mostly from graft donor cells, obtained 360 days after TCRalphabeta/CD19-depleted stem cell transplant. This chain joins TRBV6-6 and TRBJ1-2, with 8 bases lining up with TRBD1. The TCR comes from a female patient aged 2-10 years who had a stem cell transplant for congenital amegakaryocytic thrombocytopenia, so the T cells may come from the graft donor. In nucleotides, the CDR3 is TGTGCCAGCAGTTACTCACAGGGGGATGGCTACACCTTC. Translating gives CASSYSQGDGYTF.